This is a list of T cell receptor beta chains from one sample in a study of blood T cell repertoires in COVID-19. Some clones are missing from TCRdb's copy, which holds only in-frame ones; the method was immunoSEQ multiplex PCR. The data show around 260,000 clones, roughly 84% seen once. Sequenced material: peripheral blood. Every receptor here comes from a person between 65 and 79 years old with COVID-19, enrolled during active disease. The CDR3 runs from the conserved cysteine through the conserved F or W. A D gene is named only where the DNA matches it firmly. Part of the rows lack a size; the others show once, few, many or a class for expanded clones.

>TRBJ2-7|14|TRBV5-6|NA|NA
CASSLTLSGSEQYF
TGTGCCAGCAGCTTGACTTTATCAGGCTCTGAGCAGTACTTC
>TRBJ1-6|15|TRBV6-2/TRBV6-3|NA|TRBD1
CASRLTGQGDSPLHF
TGTGCCAGCCGTTTGACGGGACAGGGTGATTCACCCCTCCACTTT
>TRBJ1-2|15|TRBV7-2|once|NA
CASSGIEDPGDGYTF
TGTGCCAGCAGCGGAATTGAGGACCCGGGAGATGGCTACACCTTC
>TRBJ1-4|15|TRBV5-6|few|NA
CASSLSGATNEKLFF
TGTGCCAGCAGCTTGTCCGGTGCAACTAATGAAAAACTGTTTTTT
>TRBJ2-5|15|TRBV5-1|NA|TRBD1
CASSTTGGTKETQYF
TGCGCCAGCAGCACCACAGGGGGAACAAAAGAGACCCAGTACTTC
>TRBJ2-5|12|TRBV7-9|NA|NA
CASRGVQETQYF
TGTGCCAGCAGGGGAGTCCAAGAGACCCAGTACTTC
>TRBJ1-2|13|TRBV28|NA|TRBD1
CASSLLTGKGYTF
TGTGCCAGCAGTTTATTGACAGGGAAAGGCTACACCTTC
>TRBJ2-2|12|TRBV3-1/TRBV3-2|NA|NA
CASTGEVGELFF
TGTGCCAGCACCGGGGAGGTCGGGGAGCTGTTTTTT
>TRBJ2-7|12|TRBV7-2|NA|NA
CASSPLGDEQYF
TGTGCCAGCAGCCCCCTCGGGGACGAGCAGTACTTC
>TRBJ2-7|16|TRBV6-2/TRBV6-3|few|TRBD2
CASSLLAGAPHYEQYF
TGTGCCAGCAGTCTCCTAGCGGGGGCGCCCCATTACGAGCAGTACTTC
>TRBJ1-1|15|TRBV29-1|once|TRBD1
CSGSPGQGLSTEAFF
TGCAGCGGAAGCCCGGGACAGGGGCTTAGCACTGAAGCTTTCTTT
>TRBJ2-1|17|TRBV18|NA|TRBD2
CASSPSSGFSSYNEQFF
TGTGCCAGCTCGCCCTCTAGCGGCTTCAGCTCCTACAATGAGCAGTTCTTC
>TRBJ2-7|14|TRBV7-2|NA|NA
CASSLGGPKAEQYF
TGTGCCAGCAGCTTAGGGGGCCCGAAGGCTGAGCAGTACTTC
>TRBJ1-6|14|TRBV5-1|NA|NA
CASSSQGRDSPLHF
TGCGCCAGCAGCTCTCAGGGTCGGGATTCACCCCTCCACTTT
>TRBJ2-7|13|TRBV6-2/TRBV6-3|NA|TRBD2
CASSPSGTIEQYF
TGTGCCAGCAGCCCTAGCGGGACGATCGAGCAGTACTTC
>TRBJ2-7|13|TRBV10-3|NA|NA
CAIRGRLSYEQYF
TGTGCCATCAGGGGCAGGCTCTCCTACGAGCAGTACTTC
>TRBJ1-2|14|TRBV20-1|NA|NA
CSASPSAGGSGYTF
TGCAGTGCTAGTCCTTCGGCGGGAGGGTCTGGCTACACCTTC
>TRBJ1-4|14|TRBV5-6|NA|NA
CASGSRVLNEKLFF
TGTGCCAGCGGCTCCAGGGTGCTCAATGAAAAACTGTTTTTT
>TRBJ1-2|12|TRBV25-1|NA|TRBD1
CASSDRVYGYTF
TGTGCCAGTAGTGACAGGGTCTATGGCTACACCTTC
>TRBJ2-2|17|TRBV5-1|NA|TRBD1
CASSWAGTALNTGELFF
TGCGCCAGCAGCTGGGCCGGGACAGCATTGAACACCGGGGAGCTGTTTTTT
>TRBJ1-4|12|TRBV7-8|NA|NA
CASSYANAKLFF
TGTGCCAGCAGCTACGCTAATGCAAAACTGTTTTTT
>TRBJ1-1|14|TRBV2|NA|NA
CATSSLRGSSEAFF
TGTGCCACATCGAGTTTGCGGGGTTCTTCTGAAGCTTTCTTT
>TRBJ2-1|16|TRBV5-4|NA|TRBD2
CASSLYKAGIYNEQFF
TGTGCCAGCAGCTTGTATAAAGCGGGGATCTACAATGAGCAGTTCTTC
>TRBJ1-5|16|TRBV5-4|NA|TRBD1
CASSLSGGAYNQPQHF
TGTGCCAGCAGCTTGTCAGGGGGTGCGTACAATCAGCCCCAGCATTTT
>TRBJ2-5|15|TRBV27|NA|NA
CASSLSTGYQETQYF
TGTGCCAGCAGTTTATCGACAGGCTACCAAGAGACCCAGTACTTC
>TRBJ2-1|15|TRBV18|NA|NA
CASSPVGVGLVEQFF
TGTGCCAGCTCACCGGTGGGCGTCGGCTTGGTGGAGCAGTTCTTC
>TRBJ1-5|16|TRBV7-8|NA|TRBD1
CASSFLGQGSNQPQHF
TGTGCCAGCAGCTTCCTAGGACAGGGGAGCAATCAGCCCCAGCATTTT
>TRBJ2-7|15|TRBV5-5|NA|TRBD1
CASSLPTGQGEEQYF
TGTGCCAGCAGCTTACCTACGGGACAGGGTGAAGAGCAGTACTTC
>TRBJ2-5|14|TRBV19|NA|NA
CASSMGGPQETQYF
TGTGCCAGTAGTATGGGGGGACCCCAAGAGACCCAGTACTTC
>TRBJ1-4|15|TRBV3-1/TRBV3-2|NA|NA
CASSQGDTTNEKLFF
TGTGCCAGCAGCCAAGGGGACACAACTAATGAAAAACTGTTTTTT
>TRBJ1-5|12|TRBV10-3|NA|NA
CAISPGNQPQHF
TGTGCCATCAGTCCAGGGAATCAGCCCCAGCATTTT
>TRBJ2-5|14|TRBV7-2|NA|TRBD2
CASSRGLAEETQYF
TGTGCCAGCAGCAGGGGACTAGCGGAAGAGACCCAGTACTTC
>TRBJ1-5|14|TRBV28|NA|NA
CATRGPNSNQPQHF
TGTGCCACGAGAGGGCCAAATAGCAATCAGCCCCAGCATTTT
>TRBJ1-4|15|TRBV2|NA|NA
CASQKQGVMSEKLFF
TGTGCCAGCCAGAAGCAGGGCGTAATGAGTGAAAAACTGTTTTTT
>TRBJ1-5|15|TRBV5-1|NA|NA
CASSLSGGSNQPQHF
TGCGCCAGCAGCTTGAGCGGTGGGAGCAATCAGCCCCAGCATTTT
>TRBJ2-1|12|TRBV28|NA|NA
CASGTSYNEQFF
TGTGCCTCCGGGACTTCTTACAATGAGCAGTTCTTC
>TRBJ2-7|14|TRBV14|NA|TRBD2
CASSQVAGGPEQYF
TGTGCCAGCAGCCAAGTTGCGGGAGGCCCCGAGCAGTACTTC
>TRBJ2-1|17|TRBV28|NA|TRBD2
CASLSRIAGDRYNEQFF
TGTGCCAGTCTTTCCCGGATAGCGGGAGATAGGTACAATGAGCAGTTCTTC
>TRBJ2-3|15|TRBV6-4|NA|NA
CASSDGGLLTDTQYF
TGTGCCAGCAGTGACGGTGGTCTACTCACAGATACGCAGTATTTT
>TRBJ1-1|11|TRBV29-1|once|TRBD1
CSVHRGAEAFF
TGCAGCGTCCACAGGGGGGCTGAAGCTTTCTTT
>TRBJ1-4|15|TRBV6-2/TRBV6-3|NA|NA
CASSRPPATNEKLFF
TGTGCCAGCAGTCGCCCACCGGCAACTAATGAAAAACTGTTTTTT